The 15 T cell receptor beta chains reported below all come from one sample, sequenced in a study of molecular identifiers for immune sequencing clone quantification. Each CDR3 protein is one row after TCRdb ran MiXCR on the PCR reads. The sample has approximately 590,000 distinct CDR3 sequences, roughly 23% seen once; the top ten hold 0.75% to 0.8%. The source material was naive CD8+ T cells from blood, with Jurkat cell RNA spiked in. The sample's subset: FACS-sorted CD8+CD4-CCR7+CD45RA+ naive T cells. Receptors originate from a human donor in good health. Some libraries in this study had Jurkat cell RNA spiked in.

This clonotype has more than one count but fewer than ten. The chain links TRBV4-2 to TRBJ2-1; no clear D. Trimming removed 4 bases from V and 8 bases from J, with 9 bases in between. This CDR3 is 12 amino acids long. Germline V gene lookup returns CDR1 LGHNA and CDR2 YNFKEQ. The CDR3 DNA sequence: TGTGCCAGCAGCCCTGGCGGCTATGAGCAGTTCTTC. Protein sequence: CASSPGGYEQFF.

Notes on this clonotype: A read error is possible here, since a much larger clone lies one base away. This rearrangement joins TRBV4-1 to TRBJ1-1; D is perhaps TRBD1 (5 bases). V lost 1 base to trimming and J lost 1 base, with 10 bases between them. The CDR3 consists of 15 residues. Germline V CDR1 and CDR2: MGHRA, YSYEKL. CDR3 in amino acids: CASSQVQGSNTEAFF. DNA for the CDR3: TGCGCCAGCAGCCAAGTTCAGGGATCGAACACTGAAGCTTTCTTT.

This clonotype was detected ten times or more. In nucleotides, the CDR3 is TGTGCCAGCAGCCGTATTCCGCACACTGAAGCTTTCTTT. As protein: CASSRIPHTEAFF. J is TRBJ1-1 and V is TRBV7-2; no firm D call. V was pared by 5 bases and J by 3 bases, with 10 bases between. The germline CDR1 and CDR2 sequences are SGHTA and FQGNSA. This CDR3 has 13 residues.

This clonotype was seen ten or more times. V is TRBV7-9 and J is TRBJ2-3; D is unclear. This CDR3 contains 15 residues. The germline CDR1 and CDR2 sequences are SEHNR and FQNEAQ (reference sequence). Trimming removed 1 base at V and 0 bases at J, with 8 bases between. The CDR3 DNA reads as TGTGCCAGCAGCTTAGATGAACACAGCACAGATACGCAGTATTTT. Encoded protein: CASSLDEHSTDTQYF.

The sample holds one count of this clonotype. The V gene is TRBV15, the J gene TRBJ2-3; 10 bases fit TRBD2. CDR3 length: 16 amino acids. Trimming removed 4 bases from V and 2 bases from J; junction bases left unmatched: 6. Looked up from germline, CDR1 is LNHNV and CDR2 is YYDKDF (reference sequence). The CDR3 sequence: CATSMETSGYTDTQYF. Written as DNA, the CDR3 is TGTGCCACCAGCATGGAGACTAGCGGGTACACAGATACGCAGTATTTT.

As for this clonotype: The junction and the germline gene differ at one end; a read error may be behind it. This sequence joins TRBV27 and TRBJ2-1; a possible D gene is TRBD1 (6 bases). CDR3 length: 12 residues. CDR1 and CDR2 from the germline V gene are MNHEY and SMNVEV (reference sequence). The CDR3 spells CARSQGPNAQFF. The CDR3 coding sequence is TGTGCCCGCAGTCAGGGGCCCAATGCGCAGTTCTTC.

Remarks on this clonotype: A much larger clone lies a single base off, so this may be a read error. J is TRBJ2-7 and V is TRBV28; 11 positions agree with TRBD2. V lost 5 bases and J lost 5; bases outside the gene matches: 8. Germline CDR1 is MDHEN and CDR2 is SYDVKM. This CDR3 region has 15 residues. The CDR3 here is CASSPELAGAHEQYF. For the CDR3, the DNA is TGTGCCAGCAGTCCCGAACTAGCGGGAGCCCACGAGCAGTACTTC.

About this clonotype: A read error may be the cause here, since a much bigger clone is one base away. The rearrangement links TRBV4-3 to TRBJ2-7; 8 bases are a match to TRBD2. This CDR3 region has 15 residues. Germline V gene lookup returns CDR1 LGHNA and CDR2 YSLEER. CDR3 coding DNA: TGCGCCGGCAGCCAAGATCTGGCGGGGGGCTACGAGCAGTACTTC. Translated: CAGSQDLAGGYEQYF.

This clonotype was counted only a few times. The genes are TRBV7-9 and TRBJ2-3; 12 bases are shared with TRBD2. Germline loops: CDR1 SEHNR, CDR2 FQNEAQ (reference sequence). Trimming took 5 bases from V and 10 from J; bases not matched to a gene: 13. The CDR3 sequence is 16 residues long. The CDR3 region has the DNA TGTGCCAGCAGCCCTACTAGCGGGGGGAACTCAAATCCGCAGTATTTT. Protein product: CASSPTSGGNSNPQYF.

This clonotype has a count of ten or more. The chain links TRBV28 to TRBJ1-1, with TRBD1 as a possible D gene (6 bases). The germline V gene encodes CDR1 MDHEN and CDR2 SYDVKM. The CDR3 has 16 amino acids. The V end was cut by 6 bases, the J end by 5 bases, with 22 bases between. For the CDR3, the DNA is TGTGCCAGCAGCTCACCCGGGTGGGCCCAGGGGACTGAAGCTTTCTTT. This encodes CASSSPGWAQGTEAFF.

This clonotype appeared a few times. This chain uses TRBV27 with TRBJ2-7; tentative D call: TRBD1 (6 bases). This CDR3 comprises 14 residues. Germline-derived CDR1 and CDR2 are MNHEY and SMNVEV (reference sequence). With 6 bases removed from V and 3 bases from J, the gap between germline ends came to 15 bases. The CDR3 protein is CASSPDGTHYEQYF. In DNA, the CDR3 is TGTGCCAGCAGCCCGGACGGGACACACTACGAGCAGTACTTC.

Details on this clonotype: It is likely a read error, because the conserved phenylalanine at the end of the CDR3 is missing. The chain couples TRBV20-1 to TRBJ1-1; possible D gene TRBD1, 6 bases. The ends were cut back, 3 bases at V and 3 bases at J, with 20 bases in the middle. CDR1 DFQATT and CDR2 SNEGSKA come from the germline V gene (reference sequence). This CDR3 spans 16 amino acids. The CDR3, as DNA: TGCAGTGCTAGGGAGACGCCCCCGGACAGCGACACTGAAGCTTTCCTT. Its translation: CSARETPPDSDTEAFL.

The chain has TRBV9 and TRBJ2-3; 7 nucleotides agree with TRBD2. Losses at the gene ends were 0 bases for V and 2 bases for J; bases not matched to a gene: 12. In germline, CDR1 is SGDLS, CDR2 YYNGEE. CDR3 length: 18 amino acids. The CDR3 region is CASSVESQRGIITDTQYF. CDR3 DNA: TGTGCCAGCAGCGTAGAGTCCCAGCGGGGTATCATCACAGATACGCAGTATTTT.

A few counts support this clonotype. The CDR3 loop is CASSFYGTADTQYF. DNA for the CDR3: TGTGCCAGCAGTTTCTATGGGACCGCAGATACGCAGTATTTT. The gene calls are TRBV12-3 or TRBV12-4 and TRBJ2-3; D may be TRBD1 or TRBD2 (5 bases each). Trimming shortened V by 3 bases and J by 4 bases, and 11 bases separated the two germline ends. The length of the CDR3 is 14 residues.

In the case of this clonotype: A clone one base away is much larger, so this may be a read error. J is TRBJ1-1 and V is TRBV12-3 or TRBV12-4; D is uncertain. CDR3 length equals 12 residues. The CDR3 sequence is CTSSREQRVAFF. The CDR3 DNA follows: TGTACCAGCAGCCGCGAGCAGCGGGTAGCTTTCTTT.